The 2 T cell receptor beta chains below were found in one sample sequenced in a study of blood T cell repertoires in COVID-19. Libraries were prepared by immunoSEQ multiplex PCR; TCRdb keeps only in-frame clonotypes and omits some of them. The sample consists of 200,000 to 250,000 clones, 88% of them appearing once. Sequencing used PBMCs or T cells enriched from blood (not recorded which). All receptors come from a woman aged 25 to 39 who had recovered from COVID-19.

The CDR3 bases are TGTGCCAGCAGTTCCACTTACACTGAAGCTTTCTTT. Amino acid sequence: CASSSTYTEAFF. V gene TRBV7-9 combines with J gene TRBJ1-1; no clear D. V lost 6 bases to trimming and J lost 3 bases, with 8 bases between them. Germline V gene lookup returns CDR1 SEHNR and CDR2 FQNEAQ (reference sequence). This CDR3 comprises 12 residues.

CDR3 sequence: CASSPGTGRTDTQYF. CDR3 nucleotide sequence: TGTGCCAGCAGCCCAGGGACAGGCCGCACAGATACGCAGTATTTT. This sequence joins TRBV7-9 and TRBJ2-3, with 8 bases lining up with TRBD1. Germline lookup yields CDR1 SEHNR and CDR2 FQNEAQ (reference sequence). Trimming cost V 5 bases and J 1 base; bases outside gene matches: 5. This CDR3 region has 15 residues.